A selection of T cell receptor beta chains follows, all from one sample in a study of cytomegalovirus exposure and HLA in healthy donors. Sequencing was performed with immunoSEQ multiplex PCR; in TCRdb, only in-frame clones are kept and a portion is missing. The table records 170,000 or so clones, roughly 88% of them present only once. Sequenced: PBMCs. The receptors were sampled from a man in his fifties or sixties in good health and CMV-seropositive. Each CDR3 is given with its conserved first and last residue. Each record gives: clone size, V gene, D gene, J gene, CDR3 DNA, CDR3 protein. A D gene is named only where the DNA matches it firmly. Clone sizes are given selectively: once, few, many, or a class where the clone is expanded.

>-|TRBV7-9|-|TRBJ2-3
TGTGCCAGCAGTTGGGGCCGCGGCACAGATACGCAGTATTTT
CASSWGRGTDTQYF
>-|TRBV6-4|-|TRBJ2-7
TGTGCCAGCAGTGACTCACCGGGGAGCGAGCAGTACTTC
CASSDSPGSEQYF
>-|TRBV7-7|-|TRBJ1-1
TGTGCTAGCAGCTTAACCGGGACATCTGAAGCTTTCTTT
CASSLTGTSEAFF
>-|TRBV5-4|TRBD2|TRBJ2-5
TGTGCCAGCAGCCCCGGACTAGCGGGAGGAGGAGAGACCCAGTACTTC
CASSPGLAGGGETQYF
>-|TRBV7-9|-|TRBJ1-2
TGTGCCAGCAGCTTAGCTGGCAGGGACTATGGCTACACCTTC
CASSLAGRDYGYTF
>-|TRBV5-1|TRBD1|TRBJ1-2
TGCGCCAGCAGCTTGGCGACAGGGGGCGATGGCTACACCTTC
CASSLATGGDGYTF
>-|TRBV27|-|TRBJ2-1
TGTGCCAGCAGTCCTCAGCGGGTTGGGGGGGAGCAGTTCTTC
CASSPQRVGGEQFF
>-|TRBV10-3|TRBD1|TRBJ1-6
TGTGCCATCAGTGAGGGACAGGGGGTCAATTCACCCCTCCACTTT
CAISEGQGVNSPLHF
>-|TRBV7-2|TRBD1|TRBJ2-1
TGTGCCAGCAGCTTATCTTCCAGACAGGGGAATGAGCAGTTCTTC
CASSLSSRQGNEQFF
>-|TRBV5-3|-|TRBJ2-3
TGTGCCAGACCTATTTCCGCGGAGATCTGCACAGATACGCAGTATTTT
CARPISAEICTDTQYF
>-|TRBV5-1|-|TRBJ2-3
TGCGCCAGCCGTCTACAGGGAGTCAGGACAGATACGCAGTATTTT
CASRLQGVRTDTQYF
>-|TRBV11-2|-|TRBJ1-1
TGTGCCAGCAGCTTAACCGGCGGGACTGAAGCTTTCTTT
CASSLTGGTEAFF
>few|TRBV2|TRBD1|TRBJ1-1
TGTGCCAGCAGTGAAACCCCGCAGTCAGGGGGCCGAATCTATGAAGCTTTCTTT
CASSETPQSGGRIYEAFF
>-|TRBV29-1|-|TRBJ1-4
TGCAGCGTTGATACCGGACGGGGGTTTGAAAAACTGTTTTTT
CSVDTGRGFEKLFF
>once|TRBV27|TRBD2|TRBJ2-1
TGTGCCAGCAGTTTTAGCGGGGGCGGAGGGGAGCAGTTCTTC
CASSFSGGGGEQFF
>few|TRBV6-1|TRBD1|TRBJ2-7
TGTGCCAGCAGTGAGGACAGGGGATACGAGCAGTACTTC
CASSEDRGYEQYF
>-|TRBV7-6|TRBD1|TRBJ1-2
TGTGCCAGCAGCTTAGAAGGATTAGGACAGGGGGATTATGGCTACACCTTC
CASSLEGLGQGDYGYTF